This entry concerns a single T cell receptor (beta chain). Some clones are missing from TCRdb's copy, which holds only in-frame ones; the method was immunoSEQ multiplex PCR. The table includes roughly 30,000 clones, about 79% detected once. Stated treatment: preoperative locoregional IRX-2 cytokine immunotherapy. Patients received preoperative, locoregional IRX-2 cytokine immunotherapy in a phase Ib study. There are 15 residues in the CDR3. With 5 bases removed from V and 0 bases from J, the gap between germline ends came to 11 bases. Germline CDR1 is LNHDA and CDR2 is SQIVND (reference sequence). This entry belongs to a study of preoperative IRX-2 immunotherapy in early breast cancer.

V and J are TRBV19 and TRBJ1-5, with D possibly matching TRBD1 (5 bases). The receptor was isolated from a human donor with breast cancer. The specimen was obtained from a patient treated with IRX-2 immunotherapy. CDR3 nucleotides: TGTGCCAGTAGTGAAGGACATTATAGCAATCAGCCCCAGCATTTT. Protein: CASSEGHYSNQPQHF.